The rows below give T cell receptor beta chains drawn from one sample of a study of cytomegalovirus exposure and HLA in healthy donors. Some clones are missing from TCRdb's copy, which holds only in-frame ones; the method was immunoSEQ multiplex PCR. The data show 250,000 or so clones, less than 90% seen once. Sequenced: PBMCs. The receptors stem from a young man in good health and CMV-seropositive. Both conserved end residues are part of each CDR3. D genes are given only for firm matches. For some rows the clone size is stated as once, few or many, or as a class when expanded; others skip it.

>TRBV29-1|.|.|TRBJ2-3
TGCAGCGTTGTACGCAGGGCCATTACGCCCAACACAGATACGCAGTATTTT
CSVVRRAITPNTDTQYF
>TRBV28|.|TRBD2|TRBJ2-7
TGTGCCAGCAGTTTGGGGATTGGGGAGGGAACTAGAGGCTACGAGCAGTACTTC
CASSLGIGEGTRGYEQYF
>TRBV28|.|.|TRBJ1-1
TGTGCCAGCAGTTTGACCCCTGGGGATACTGAAGCTTTCTTT
CASSLTPGDTEAFF
>TRBV4-2|.|TRBD1|TRBJ1-5
TGTGCCAGCAGACCGGACAGGGATAGCAATCAGCCCCAGCATTTT
CASRPDRDSNQPQHF
>TRBV4-2|few|.|TRBJ1-2
TGTGCCAGCAGCCAAGCAGGAGGGGCTGACTACACCTTC
CASSQAGGADYTF
>TRBV6-6|once|TRBD2|TRBJ2-3
TGTGCCAGCAGTTTAGCGGGTCCTAGCACAGATACGCAGTATTTT
CASSLAGPSTDTQYF
>TRBV4-3|once|.|TRBJ1-5
TGCGCCAGCAGCCTTTCAGTTTTTGAGCCCCAGCATTTT
CASSLSVFEPQHF
>TRBV29-1|.|.|TRBJ2-7
TGCAGCGTTGGGCCGGGACGCGCCTACGAGCAGTACTTC
CSVGPGRAYEQYF
>TRBV5-1|.|.|TRBJ1-1
TGCGCCAGCAGCTCCCCCCTCGGGGGTGAAGCTTTCTTT
CASSSPLGGEAFF
>TRBV28|.|TRBD1|TRBJ1-5
TGTGCCAGCAGTTTGGGGGCCGACAGGGACAATCAGCCCCAGCATTTT
CASSLGADRDNQPQHF
>TRBV30|.|.|TRBJ2-1
TGTGCCTGGATCGGGTACAATGAGCAGTTCTTC
CAWIGYNEQFF
>TRBV9|.|TRBD2|TRBJ2-5
TGTGCCAGCAGCAGTGGGACTAGCGGGGCCGCGGGGCCCCAGTACTTC
CASSSGTSGAAGPQYF
>TRBV27|.|TRBD1|TRBJ2-3
TGTGCCAGCAGTTTAAGGGACAGGGGGCGCGCAGATACGCAGTATTTT
CASSLRDRGRADTQYF
>TRBV10-3|.|.|TRBJ2-2
TGTGCCATCAGTGTTGAGAACACCGGGGAGCTGTTTTTT
CAISVENTGELFF